The 13 T cell receptor beta chains below come from one sample, sequenced in a study of T cells expressing NK-cell markers. Reprocessing the 5' RACE reads, TCRdb reports a single entry for every CDR3 protein and omits DNA. This specimen shows 450,000 to 600,000 distinct CDR3 sequences; the ten leading clones hold 3% to 4.5%. Specimen: blood T cells: a sorted CD56 or NKG2C T cell subset, CD4+ or CD8+ T cells, or bulk PBMC T cells (not recorded which). The receptors derive from a man aged 18 to 30 in good health.

This chain joins TRBV20-1 and TRBJ2-2; absent DNA, TCRdb's TRBD1 call cannot be checked. The CDR3 contains 14 residues. The germline CDR1 and CDR2 sequences are DFQATT and SNEGSKA (reference sequence). CDR3 region: CSAKDTRRTGELFF.

The rearrangement links TRBV12-3 or TRBV12-4 to TRBJ1-5. CDR3 size: 13 residues. The CDR3 sequence is CASSLMRSQPQHF.

The chain links TRBV5-1 to TRBJ2-5; TCRdb's D call of TRBD2 is untestable without DNA. CDR3 length: 16 residues. Germline V gene lookup returns CDR1 SGHRS and CDR2 YFSETQ. The CDR3 here is CASSIGTSGGRETQYF.

The CDR3 reads CASSHQTGDSHF. The rearrangement joins TRBV7-6 to TRBJ2-5; the D call from TCRdb, TRBD1, cannot be confirmed without DNA. The CDR3 has 12 amino acids. Looked up from germline, CDR1 is SGHVS and CDR2 is FNYEAQ.

The chain joins TRBV29-1 to TRBJ2-1; without DNA, the TCRdb call of TRBD2 cannot be checked. The CDR3 extends over 13 amino acids. The germline V gene encodes CDR1 SQVTM and CDR2 ANQGSEA. The chain's CDR3 is CSVGLGGRTEQFF.

The chain uses TRBV27 and TRBJ1-3. Germline V gene sequence: CDR1 MNHEY, CDR2 SMNVEV (reference sequence). This CDR3 has 13 amino acids. Here the CDR3 reads CASSQTRGNTIYF.

The CDR3: CAWKRTARLDEQFF. This sequence joins TRBV30 and TRBJ2-1; the D call from TCRdb, TRBD1, cannot be confirmed without DNA. Germline V gene sequence: CDR1 GTSNPN, CDR2 SVGIG (reference sequence). This CDR3 contains 14 residues.

The CDR3 loop reads CASSPGPPKETQYF. The chain combines TRBV7-3 with TRBJ2-5; TCRdb reports TRBD1, a call that lacks DNA to check it against. The CDR3 length is 14 residues. Germline values: CDR1 SGHTA, CDR2 FQGTGA.

This rearrangement joins TRBV4-3 to TRBJ2-2. Germline V CDR1 and CDR2: LGHNA, YSLEER. This CDR3 comprises 14 residues. CDR3 protein: CASSQVSLLRELFF.

This rearrangement joins TRBV27 to TRBJ2-1; the D gene TCRdb calls, TRBD1, cannot be checked with no DNA. The CDR3 is 13 amino acids. Germline V CDR1 and CDR2: MNHEY, SMNVEV (reference sequence). The CDR3: CASSPYGGNEQFF.

This chain links TRBV7-2 with TRBJ2-3; TCRdb calls TRBD2, which cannot be checked without DNA. Germline CDR1 and CDR2: SGHTA and FQGNSA. The CDR3 loop spans 15 amino acids. Here the CDR3 reads CASSAGTSGMGTQYF.

V and J are TRBV25-1 and TRBJ2-2; TCRdb selects TRBD1, and the lack of DNA leaves this call unchecked. The CDR3 consists of 15 residues. In germline, CDR1 is MGHDK, CDR2 SYGVNS. CDR3 sequence: CASSEFRGPAGELFF.

The V call is TRBV18, the J call TRBJ2-3; the TRBD1 assignment by TCRdb is unverifiable without DNA. Germline V lookup: CDR1 KGHSH, CDR2 LQKENI. The CDR3 length is 16 residues. CDR3 sequence: CASSPPRAGAPDTQYF.